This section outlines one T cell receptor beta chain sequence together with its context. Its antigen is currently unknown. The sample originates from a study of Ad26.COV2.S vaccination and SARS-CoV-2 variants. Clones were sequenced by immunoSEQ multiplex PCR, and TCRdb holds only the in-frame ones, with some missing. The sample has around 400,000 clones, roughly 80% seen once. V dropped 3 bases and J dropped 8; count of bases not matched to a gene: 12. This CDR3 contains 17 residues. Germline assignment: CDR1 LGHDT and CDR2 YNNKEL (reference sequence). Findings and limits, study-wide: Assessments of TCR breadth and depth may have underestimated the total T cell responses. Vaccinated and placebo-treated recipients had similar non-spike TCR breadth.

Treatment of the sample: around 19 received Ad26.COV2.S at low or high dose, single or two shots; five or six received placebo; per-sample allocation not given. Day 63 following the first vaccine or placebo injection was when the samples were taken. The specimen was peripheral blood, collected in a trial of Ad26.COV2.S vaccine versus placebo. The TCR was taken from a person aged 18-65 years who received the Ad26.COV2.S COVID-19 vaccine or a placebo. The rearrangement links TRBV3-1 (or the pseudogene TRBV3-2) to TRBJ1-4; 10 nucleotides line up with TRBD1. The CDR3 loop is CASSQSGTGARGEKLFF. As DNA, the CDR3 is TGTGCCAGCAGCCAGTCCGGGACAGGGGCTCGAGGGGAAAAACTGTTTTTT.